The rows below give T cell receptor beta chains drawn from one sample of a study of T cells in Graves' hyperthyroidism and ophthalmopathy. TCRdb itself ran the multiplex PCR reads through MiXCR, one entry per CDR3 protein. The sample lists approximately 510,000 distinct CDR3 sequences, about a fifth occurring once. Sequencing input: blood. The receptors originated from a man aged 18 to 30 with Graves' hyperthyroidism. Both conserved end residues are part of each CDR3. A D gene is named only where the DNA matches it firmly. A clone size is listed for some rows: how often the clone was seen (once, few, many), or a class if it is expanded.

D gene: .; clone size: .; J gene: TRBJ1-5; V gene: TRBV27; CDR3 DNA: TGTGCCAGCAGTTTATCCAGGGGAATCAATCAGCCCCAGCATTTT; CDR3 protein: CASSLSRGINQPQHF
D gene: TRBD1; clone size: .; J gene: TRBJ2-5; V gene: TRBV5-1; CDR3 DNA: TGCGCCAGCCTTTTTGGAACAGGGGGCTTTGGAGAGACCCAGTACTTC; CDR3 protein: CASLFGTGGFGETQYF
D gene: TRBD1; clone size: .; J gene: TRBJ1-1; V gene: TRBV5-1; CDR3 DNA: TGCGCCAGCAGCCGAGGACAGGGGGGGGCTGAAGCTTTCTTT; CDR3 protein: CASSRGQGGAEAFF
D gene: .; clone size: .; J gene: TRBJ2-7; V gene: TRBV7-2; CDR3 DNA: TGTGCCAGCAGCTTAGCGCCCAGATGGAGTTCCATTAGCTCCTACGAGCAGTACTTC; CDR3 protein: CASSLAPRWSSISSYEQYF
D gene: .; clone size: .; J gene: TRBJ1-5; V gene: TRBV12-3/TRBV12-4; CDR3 DNA: TGTGCCAGCAGGAAATCACTAAATCAGCCCCAGCATTTT; CDR3 protein: CASRKSLNQPQHF
D gene: .; clone size: many; J gene: TRBJ1-1; V gene: TRBV6-2/TRBV6-3; CDR3 DNA: TGTGCCAGCAGTTCCCCTCCAGGGAGGTTGTACACTGAAGCTTTCTTT; CDR3 protein: CASSSPPGRLYTEAFF
D gene: TRBD1; clone size: many; J gene: TRBJ2-4; V gene: TRBV20-1; CDR3 DNA: TGCAGTGCTGTGGACAGGACCAAAAACATTCAGTACTTC; CDR3 protein: CSAVDRTKNIQYF
D gene: .; clone size: .; J gene: TRBJ2-5; V gene: TRBV20-1; CDR3 DNA: TGCAGTCCGGGACCACAGGAGACCCAGTACTTC; CDR3 protein: CSPGPQETQYF
D gene: .; clone size: .; J gene: TRBJ2-7; V gene: TRBV4-1; CDR3 DNA: TGCGCCAGCAGCCAGTCCCTCGCGCTTGCCTCCTCCTACGAGCAGTACTTC; CDR3 protein: CASSQSLALASSYEQYF
D gene: .; clone size: .; J gene: TRBJ2-2; V gene: TRBV28; CDR3 DNA: TGTGCCAGCAGAACCCTAGGACTAGGGGGTACCACCGGGGAGCTGTTTTTT; CDR3 protein: CASRTLGLGGTTGELFF